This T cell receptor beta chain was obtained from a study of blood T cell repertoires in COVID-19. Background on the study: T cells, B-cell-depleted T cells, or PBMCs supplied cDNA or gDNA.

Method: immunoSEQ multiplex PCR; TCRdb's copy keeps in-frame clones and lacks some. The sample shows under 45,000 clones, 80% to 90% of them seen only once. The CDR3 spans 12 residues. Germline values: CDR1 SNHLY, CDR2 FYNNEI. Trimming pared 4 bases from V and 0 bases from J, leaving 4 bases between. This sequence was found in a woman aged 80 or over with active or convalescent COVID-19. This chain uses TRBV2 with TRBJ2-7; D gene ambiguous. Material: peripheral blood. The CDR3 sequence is CASSGHSYEQYF. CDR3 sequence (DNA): TGTGCCAGCAGTGGGCACTCCTACGAGCAGTACTTC.